What follows are 32 T cell receptor beta chains derived from one specimen sequenced in a study of early T cells in non-severe SARS-CoV-2 infection. TCRdb processed the 5' RACE reads anew with MiXCR; each CDR3 protein has one entry. Seen here are roughly 120,000 distinct CDR3 sequences, roughly 13% observed once, and the top ten hold less than 4.5%. This material consisted of whole blood, taken at baseline. Receptors originate from an adult who was a healthcare worker with PCR-confirmed SARS-CoV-2 infection or an uninfected control (not recorded which).

The chain carries TRBV6-5 and TRBJ1-1, with 10 bases fitting TRBD1. The V and J ends lost 6 bases and 5 bases, in that order; junction bases with no gene match: 21. Germline-derived CDR1 and CDR2 are MNHEY and SVGAGI. CDR3 length: 19 amino acids. DNA of the CDR3: TGTGCCAGCAGCAAGGGCGTCGGATTTACCCCGGGACAGGGGACTGAAGCTTTCTTT. Protein: CASSKGVGFTPGQGTEAFF.

The chain employs TRBV5-4 and TRBJ2-3; 7 bases agree with TRBD2. Germline V gene lookup returns CDR1 SGHNT and CDR2 YYREEE (reference sequence). The CDR3 is 15 amino acids. V lost 0 bases, J lost 2 bases, and 3 bases stayed unmatched. The CDR3 sequence: CASSLEAGPTDTQYF. CDR3 in DNA: TGTGCCAGCAGCTTGGAAGCGGGGCCCACAGATACGCAGTATTTT.

This clonotype has just a few counts. This chain uses TRBV21-1 with TRBJ2-5. TRBV21-1 is flagged as a pseudogene. This CDR3 is 12 amino acids long. The CDR3: CASSTKQETQYF. The DNA for the CDR3 is TGTGCCAGCTCAACCAAACAAGAGACCCAGTACTTC.

The CDR3 coding sequence is TGTGCCAGCAGCTTTAGCGTGAACACCGGGGAGCTGTTTTTT. It yields the protein CASSFSVNTGELFF. The chain has TRBV7-2 and TRBJ2-2; a weak D match, TRBD2 (5 bases). The CDR3 consists of 14 residues. Germline V gives CDR1 SGHTA, CDR2 FQGNSA. Trimming stripped 3 bases from V and 1 base from J, with 6 bases between.

There are many counts of this clonotype. The chain carries TRBV15 and TRBJ2-7, with TRBD2 as a possible D gene (5 bases). The CDR3 loop spans 17 amino acids. CDR1 is LNHNV and CDR2 is YYDKDF in the germline V gene (reference sequence). The V gene lost 0 bases and the J gene lost 3 bases, with 18 bases spanning the gap. DNA of the CDR3: TGTGCCACCAGCAGAGATTTCGGGCGGGCTAACGACTACGAGCAGTACTTC. Translation gives CATSRDFGRANDYEQYF.

At least ten counts were recorded for this clonotype. This chain links TRBV11-2 with TRBJ2-7; D remains unclear. The CDR3 is 14 residues long. Trimming removed 5 bases at V and 6 bases at J, with 17 bases between. Germline CDR1 reads SGHAT; CDR2 reads FQNNGV. CDR3 coding DNA: TGTGCCAGCAGCCCCGGCGCACTCTCGCCCGAGCAGTACTTC. Protein product: CASSPGALSPEQYF.

This clonotype appeared many times. The chain recombines TRBV20-1 with TRBJ2-7; D not resolved. The length of the CDR3 is 13 residues. The ends were cut back, 6 bases at V and 2 bases at J, with 14 bases in the middle. The germline V gene encodes CDR1 DFQATT and CDR2 SNEGSKA (reference sequence). CDR3 nucleotides: TGCAGTGCCCCAAGTGGGCTAGCCTACGAGCAGTACTTC. It encodes CSAPSGLAYEQYF.

There are many counts of this clonotype. The chain uses TRBV12-3 or TRBV12-4 and TRBJ2-3; D may correspond to TRBD1 or TRBD2 (6 bases each). V shed 5 bases and J shed 6 bases, with 24 bases lying between them. The CDR3 totals 17 residues. The CDR3 reads CASSPTQLARGPDTQYF. The CDR3 DNA follows: TGTGCCAGCAGTCCGACGCAACTAGCCCGGGGGCCCGATACGCAGTATTTT.

This clonotype has just a few counts. V gene TRBV24-1 combines with J gene TRBJ2-3; tentatively, D is TRBD1 or TRBD2 (5 bases each). Trimming took off 6 bases at V and 3 bases at J, with 9 bases between the two ends. The CDR3 length is 13 residues. The germline V gene has CDR1 KGHDR and CDR2 SFDVKD. The CDR3 DNA reads as TGTGCCACCAGTCGGGACGGGACAGATACGCAGTATTTT. Protein: CATSRDGTDTQYF.

The CDR3 loop reads CATSRDLGSYYGYTF. The CDR3 bases are TGTGCCACCAGCAGAGATCTGGGCTCATACTATGGCTACACCTTC. The V call is TRBV15, the J call TRBJ1-2; no firm D call. The CDR3 totals 15 residues. Trimming cost V 0 bases and J 3 bases, with 11 bases left between them. In germline, CDR1 is LNHNV, CDR2 YYDKDF (reference sequence). Supplemented by reference TRBV15 and TRBJ1-2, the full variable domain reads DAMVIQNPRYQVTQFGKPVTLSCSQTLNHNVMYWYQQKSSQAPKLLFHYYDKDFNNEADTPDNFQSRRPNTSFCFLDIRSPGLGDTAMYLCATSRDLGSYYGYTFGSGTRLTVV.

The chain employs TRBV5-4 and TRBJ2-4; D may be TRBD2 (5 bases). The V end was cut by 4 bases, the J end by 1 base, with 9 bases between. The CDR3 spans 14 residues. Per germline, CDR1 SGHNT and CDR2 YYREEE (reference sequence). CDR3 coding DNA: TGTGCCAGCAGCGGAGGTTGGGCCAAAAACATTCAGTACTTC. Translation gives CASSGGWAKNIQYF.

This clonotype was seen repeatedly, ten times or more. The chain is built from TRBV4-1 and TRBJ1-1; weak D call: TRBD1 (5 bases). This CDR3 region has 15 residues. With 1 base removed from V and 11 bases from J, the gap between germline ends came to 20 bases. Germline V gene data show CDR1 as MGHRA and CDR2 as YSYEKL. For the CDR3, the DNA is TGCGCCAGCAGCCAAGTGGGGCCCCTGGTACCAAGCGCTTTCTTT. Protein product: CASSQVGPLVPSAFF.

This clonotype has ten or more counts. The rearrangement joins TRBV7-9 to TRBJ2-4; D remains ambiguous. The CDR3 sequence is 12 residues long. Germline CDR1 and CDR2: SEHNR and FQNEAQ (reference sequence). V lost 6 bases, J lost 8 bases, and 11 bases lay in between. The CDR3: CASSPGAHIQYF. In DNA, the CDR3 is TGTGCCAGCAGTCCCGGAGCACACATTCAGTACTTC. Complete variable domain (other parts from reference TRBV7-9 and TRBJ2-4): DTGVSQNPRHKITKRGQNVTFRCDPISEHNRLYWYRQTLGQGPEFLTYFQNEAQLEKSRLLSDRFSAERPKGSFSTLEIQRTEQGDSAMYLCASSPGAHIQYFGAGTRLSVL.

This clonotype has only a few counts. At one end the junction does not follow the germline gene, possibly because of a read error. The chain links TRBV7-3 to TRBJ2-3; the match to TRBD2 covers 7 bases. This CDR3 is 15 amino acids long. In germline, CDR1 is SGHTA, CDR2 FQGTGA. The CDR3, as DNA: TGTGCCAGCAGCCTAACGGGACTAAATCAAGATACGCAGTATTTT. As protein: CASSLTGLNQDTQYF.

J is TRBJ2-5 and V is TRBV28; TRBD2 matches 11 bases. The J segment lost 5 bases and the V segment lost 5 bases, leaving 10 bases of the junction unmatched. The CDR3 loop spans 16 amino acids. CDR1 MDHEN and CDR2 SYDVKM come from the germline V gene. The CDR3 here is CASSRPSGRISETQYF. The CDR3 DNA is TGTGCCAGCAGTCGACCTAGCGGGAGGATATCTGAGACCCAGTACTTC.

The chain joins TRBV18 to TRBJ1-3, with D uncertain. CDR3 length: 14 amino acids. Germline values: CDR1 KGHSH, CDR2 LQKENI. V shed 5 bases and J shed 0 bases, with 8 bases lying between them. The CDR3 loop is CASSAQNSGNTIYF. The DNA of the CDR3 is TGTGCCAGCTCAGCACAGAACTCTGGAAACACCATATATTTT.

This clonotype was seen many times. This chain uses TRBV2 with TRBJ1-1, with D perhaps TRBD1 (5 bases). V gave up 8 bases and J gave up 1 base, with 11 bases separating them. CDR1 SNHLY and CDR2 FYNNEI come from the germline V gene. The CDR3 loop spans 13 amino acids. CDR3 amino acids: CASGTTENTEAFF. Written as DNA, the CDR3 is TGTGCCAGCGGGACCACAGAGAACACTGAAGCTTTCTTT.

The chain is built from TRBV5-1 and TRBJ1-1; 9 bases are a match to TRBD1. V was clipped by 4 bases and J by 10 bases; unmatched bases: 5. The CDR3 is 12 residues long. Germline loops: CDR1 SGHRS, CDR2 YFSETQ. The CDR3 loop reads CASSGDREGAFF. Written as DNA, the CDR3 is TGCGCCAGCAGCGGGGACAGGGAGGGAGCTTTCTTT.

This clonotype was recorded many times. This rearrangement joins TRBV12-3 or TRBV12-4 to TRBJ1-1; maybe TRBD1 (6 bases). The CDR3 is made up of 18 amino acids. Trimming pared 6 bases from V and 0 bases from J, leaving 23 bases between. CDR3 bases: TGTGCCAGCAGCCCCCCAGGGAAGAGGGGGACCCTGAACACTGAAGCTTTCTTT. It encodes CASSPPGKRGTLNTEAFF.

The chain couples TRBV12-3 or TRBV12-4 to TRBJ2-3; D possibly corresponds to TRBD2 (7 bases). V lost 3 bases and J lost 5, with 21 bases in between. CDR3 size: 17 residues. The CDR3, as DNA: TGTGCCAGCAGTTTCCCGACCAAGGGGGGGGCGAGAGATACGCAGTATTTT. It is translated as CASSFPTKGGARDTQYF.

This sequence joins TRBV4-1 and TRBJ2-7, with D tentatively TRBD1 (5 bases). Germline CDR1 reads MGHRA; CDR2 reads YSYEKL. V gave up 0 bases and J gave up 5 bases, with 11 bases separating them. The length of the CDR3 is 14 residues. The CDR3 spells CASSQDNRGNEQYF. The CDR3 bases are TGCGCCAGCAGCCAAGATAATAGGGGAAACGAGCAGTACTTC.

This clonotype was seen a few times. This chain joins TRBV29-1 and TRBJ2-1; D is unresolved. CDR1 and CDR2 from the germline V gene are SQVTM and ANQGSEA. The CDR3 contains 13 residues. The V end was cut by 4 bases, the J end by 6 bases, with 13 bases between. The CDR3 region is CSVVSRARNEQFF. The CDR3 DNA is TGCAGCGTTGTTTCGCGCGCCCGCAATGAGCAGTTCTTC.

The CDR3 DNA sequence: TGCGCCAGCAGCTTGTCCGGCCTTGAAGCTTTCTTT. Protein: CASSLSGLEAFF. The V and J genes are TRBV5-1 and TRBJ1-1; no reliable D call. The V gene lost 1 base and the J gene lost 7 bases, with 8 bases spanning the gap. In germline, CDR1 is SGHRS, CDR2 YFSETQ. The CDR3 extends over 12 amino acids.

The rearrangement joins TRBV7-2 to TRBJ2-7; D call uncertain. Germline CDR1 SGHTA, CDR2 FQGNSA. V was trimmed by 6 bases and J by 2 bases, leaving 11 bases between them. CDR3 length equals 13 residues. The CDR3 loop reads CASRGIGTYEQYF. The CDR3 region has the DNA TGTGCCAGCAGGGGGATTGGAACCTACGAGCAGTACTTC.

This clonotype has at least ten counts. This chain links TRBV5-1 with TRBJ2-1, with D possibly matching TRBD2 (6 bases). Trimming stripped 3 bases from V and 7 bases from J, with 14 bases between. CDR3 size: 14 residues. Germline loops: CDR1 SGHRS, CDR2 YFSETQ. In DNA form, the CDR3 reads TGCGCCAGCAGCTGGGACTCCACGAAAAATGAGCAGTTCTTC. Its protein product is CASSWDSTKNEQFF.

The rearrangement joins TRBV6-1 to TRBJ2-1; 11 nucleotides align to TRBD2. The germline V gene has CDR1 MNHNS and CDR2 SASEGT. The CDR3 is 14 amino acids. After removal of 5 bases from V and 8 bases from J, the junction contained 5 bases not matched to a gene. The chain's CDR3 is CASSKPGLADEQFF. As DNA, the CDR3 is TGTGCCAGCAGTAAACCGGGACTAGCGGATGAGCAGTTCTTC.

Here the CDR3 reads CASSWIPAVQGSEAFF. In nucleotides, the CDR3 is TGCGCCAGCAGCTGGATCCCCGCTGTACAGGGATCGGAAGCTTTCTTT. The chain uses TRBV5-1 and TRBJ1-1; D might be TRBD1 (6 bases). Looked up from germline, CDR1 is SGHRS and CDR2 is YFSETQ. V gave up 3 bases and J gave up 8 bases, with 23 bases separating them. This CDR3 is 16 amino acids long.

The rearrangement joins TRBV5-1 to TRBJ2-7; D remains ambiguous. The V and J ends lost 0 bases and 2 bases respectively, with 12 bases between them. The CDR3 totals 15 residues. The germline CDR1 and CDR2 sequences are SGHRS and YFSETQ. The chain's CDR3 is CASSLAPGEAYEQYF. In DNA, the CDR3 is TGCGCCAGCAGCTTGGCCCCGGGTGAAGCCTACGAGCAGTACTTC.

The chain couples TRBV3-1 to TRBJ2-7; 8 bases are a match to TRBD1. Unmatched junction bases numbered 7, after V lost 4 bases and J lost 2 bases. The CDR3 sequence is 15 residues long. Germline CDR1 is LGHDT and CDR2 is YNNKEL (reference sequence). The CDR3 DNA follows: TGTGCCAGCAGCCGAATTGGACAGGGTACCTACGAGCAGTACTTC. Translating it yields CASSRIGQGTYEQYF.

This rearrangement joins TRBV6-1 to TRBJ2-3; 14 nucleotides line up with TRBD2. The CDR3 runs to 13 residues. The V segment lost 8 bases and the J segment 5 bases; nucleotides outside the gene matches: 0. CDR1 is MNHNS, CDR2 SASEGT, per germline. CDR3 sequence (DNA): TGTGCCAGCGGGACTAGCGGGAGAGATACGCAGTATTTT. Its translation is CASGTSGRDTQYF.

The rearrangement joins TRBV30 to TRBJ2-7, with 9 bases matching TRBD2. The ends lost 5 bases at V and 1 base at J; junction bases unmatched: 9. Germline CDR1 and CDR2: GTSNPN and SVGIG (reference sequence). CDR3 length equals 15 residues. The CDR3 protein is CAWSPAGGPSYEQYF. The CDR3 nucleotides read TGTGCCTGGTCCCCAGCGGGGGGACCTTCCTACGAGCAGTACTTC.

The rearrangement uses TRBV20-1 and TRBJ2-7; TRBD2 aligns across 7 bases. The V segment lost 3 bases and the J segment 2 bases; nucleotides outside the gene matches: 4. Germline lookup yields CDR1 DFQATT and CDR2 SNEGSKA (reference sequence). This CDR3 contains 13 residues. The DNA of the CDR3 is TGCAGTGCTAGTGGGGGGGTGGCCTACGAGCAGTACTTC. It codes for CSASGGVAYEQYF.